This TCR beta chain was retrieved from a study of human T cells and chemical hapten exposure. Findings of the study overall: Controls formed significantly fewer large CDR3 similarity clusters than expanded TCRs did.

V gave up 2 bases and J gave up 3 bases; unmatched junction bases: 4. The CDR3 spans 15 residues. Germline-derived CDR1 and CDR2 are KGHSH and LQKENI. Regarding time point: patch test 3, about 24 weeks after DPC sensitization. The treatment here: therapeutic diphenylcyclopropenone sensitization with weekly scalp DPC. Per the authors' pipeline: Per-sample TCR counts ranged from about 20,000 to 700,000, median 95,638. Via MiXCR, TCRdb re-called the RACE reads, giving one row per CDR3 protein. The V and J calls shown here were made by TCRdb, not taken from the authors' results. The data contain about 190,000 distinct CDR3 sequences, 20% to 25% of them singletons. Note on this clonotype: As yet, its antigen is unknown.

The clonotype originates from a woman aged 35 to 49 with alopecia areata. Some clones in this sample may be carry-over from other donors' samples. This material consisted of whole blood, taken in connection with sensitization to the hapten diphenylcyclopropenone (DPC). The chain has TRBV18 and TRBJ2-1; TRBD1 agrees at 7 bases. CDR3: CASSPLGQNYNEQFF. The DNA for the CDR3 is TGTGCCAGCTCACCATTGGGACAGAACTACAATGAGCAGTTCTTC.